This TCR beta chain stems from a study of cytomegalovirus exposure and HLA in healthy donors. Study information: Genotyping of roughly 400 donors showed that over 65% belonged to the Caucasian-associated ancestry cluster.

As concerns this clone: The antigen is not known.

The PCR employed 60 Vbeta primers together with 13 Jbeta primers. Per the original data handling: In a later analysis, some 80 million unique TCR beta chains included roughly 11 million shared by two or more donors. This table comes from immunoSEQ multiplex PCR, and its TCRdb copy is limited to in-frame clones, with some not included. That table gives V, J and clone size, and the DNA gave D and trimming. Here the sample spans 90,000 to 95,000 clones, over 75% being singletons. Germline V gene lookup returns CDR1 MRHNA and CDR2 SNTAGT. Between the trimmed V and J ends, which lost 3 bases and 5 bases, there was a span of 10 bases. The CDR3 loop spans 13 amino acids. Study outcomes and limitations: The HLA-A and HLA-B alleles of most subjects were reportedly predicted accurately from TCR beta sequences. With high specificity and sensitivity, the classifier reportedly diagnosed cytomegalovirus status.

The chain links TRBV6-4 to TRBJ2-5, with D hard to call. Sample: PBMCs. The clonotype was recovered from a man younger than 35 in good health and CMV-seronegative. The CDR3 DNA is TGTGCCAGCAGTGATAACCCCGGGGAGACCCAGTACTTC. It codes for CASSDNPGETQYF.